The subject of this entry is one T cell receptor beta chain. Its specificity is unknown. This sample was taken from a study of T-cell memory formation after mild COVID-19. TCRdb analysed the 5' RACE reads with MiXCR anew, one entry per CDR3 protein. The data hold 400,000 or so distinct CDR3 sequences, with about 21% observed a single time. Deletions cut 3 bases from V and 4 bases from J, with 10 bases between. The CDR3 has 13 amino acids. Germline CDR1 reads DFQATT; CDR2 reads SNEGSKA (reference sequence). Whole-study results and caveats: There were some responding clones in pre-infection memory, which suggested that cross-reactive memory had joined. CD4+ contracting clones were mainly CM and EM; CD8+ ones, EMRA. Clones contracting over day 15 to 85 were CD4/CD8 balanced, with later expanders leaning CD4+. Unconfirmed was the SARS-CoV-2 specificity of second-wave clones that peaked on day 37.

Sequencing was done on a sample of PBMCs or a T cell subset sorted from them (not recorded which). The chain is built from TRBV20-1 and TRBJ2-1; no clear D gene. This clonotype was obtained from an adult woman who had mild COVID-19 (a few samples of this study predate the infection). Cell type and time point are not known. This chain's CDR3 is CSARGSAYNEQFF. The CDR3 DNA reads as TGCAGTGCTAGGGGCTCGGCTTACAATGAGCAGTTCTTC.